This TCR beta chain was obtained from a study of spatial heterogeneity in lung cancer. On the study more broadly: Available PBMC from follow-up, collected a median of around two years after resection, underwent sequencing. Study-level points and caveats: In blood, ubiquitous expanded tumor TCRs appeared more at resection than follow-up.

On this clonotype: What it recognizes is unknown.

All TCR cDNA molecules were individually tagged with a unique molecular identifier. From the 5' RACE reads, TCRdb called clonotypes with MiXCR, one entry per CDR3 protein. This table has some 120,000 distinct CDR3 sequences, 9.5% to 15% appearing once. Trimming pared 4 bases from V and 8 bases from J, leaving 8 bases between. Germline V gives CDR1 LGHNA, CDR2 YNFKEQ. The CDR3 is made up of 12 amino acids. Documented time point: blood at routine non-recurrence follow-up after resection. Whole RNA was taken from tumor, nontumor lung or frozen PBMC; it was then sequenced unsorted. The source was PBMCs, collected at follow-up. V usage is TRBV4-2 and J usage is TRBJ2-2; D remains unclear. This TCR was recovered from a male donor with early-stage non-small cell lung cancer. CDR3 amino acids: CASSPHLGELFF. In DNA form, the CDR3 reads TGTGCCAGCAGCCCCCACTTAGGGGAGCTGTTTTTT.